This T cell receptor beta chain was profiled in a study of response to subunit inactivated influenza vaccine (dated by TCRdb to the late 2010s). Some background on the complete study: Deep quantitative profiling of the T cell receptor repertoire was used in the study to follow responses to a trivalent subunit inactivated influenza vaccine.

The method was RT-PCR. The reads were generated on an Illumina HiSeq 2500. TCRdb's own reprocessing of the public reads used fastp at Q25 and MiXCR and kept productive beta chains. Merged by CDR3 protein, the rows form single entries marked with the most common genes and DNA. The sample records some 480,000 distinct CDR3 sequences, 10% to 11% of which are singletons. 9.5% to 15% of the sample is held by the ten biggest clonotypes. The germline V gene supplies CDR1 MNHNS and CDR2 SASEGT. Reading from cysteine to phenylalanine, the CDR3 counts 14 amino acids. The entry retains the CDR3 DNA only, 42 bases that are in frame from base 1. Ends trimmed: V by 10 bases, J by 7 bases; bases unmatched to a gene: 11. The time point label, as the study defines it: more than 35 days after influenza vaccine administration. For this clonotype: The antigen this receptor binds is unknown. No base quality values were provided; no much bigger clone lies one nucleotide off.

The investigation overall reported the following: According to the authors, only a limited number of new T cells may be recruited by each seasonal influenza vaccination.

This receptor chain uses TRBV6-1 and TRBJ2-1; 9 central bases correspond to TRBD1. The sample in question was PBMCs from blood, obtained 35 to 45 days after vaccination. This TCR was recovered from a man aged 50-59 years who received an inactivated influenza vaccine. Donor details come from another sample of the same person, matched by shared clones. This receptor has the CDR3 CATIAGTGNNEQFF. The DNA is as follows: TGTGCCACCATAGCCGGGACAGGGAATAATGAGCAGTTCTTC.